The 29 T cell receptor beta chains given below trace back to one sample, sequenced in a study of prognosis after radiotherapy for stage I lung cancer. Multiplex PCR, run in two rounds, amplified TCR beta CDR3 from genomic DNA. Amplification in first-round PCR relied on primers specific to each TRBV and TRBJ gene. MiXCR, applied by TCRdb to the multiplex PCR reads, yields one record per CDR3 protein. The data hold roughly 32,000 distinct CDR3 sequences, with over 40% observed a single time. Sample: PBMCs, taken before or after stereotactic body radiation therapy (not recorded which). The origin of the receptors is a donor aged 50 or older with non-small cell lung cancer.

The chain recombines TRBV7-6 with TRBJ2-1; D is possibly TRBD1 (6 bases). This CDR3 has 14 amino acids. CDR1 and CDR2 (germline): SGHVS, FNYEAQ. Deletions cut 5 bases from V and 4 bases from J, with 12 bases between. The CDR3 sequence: CASSHTGQYNEQFF. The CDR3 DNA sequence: TGTGCCAGCAGCCACACCGGACAGTACAATGAGCAGTTCTTC.

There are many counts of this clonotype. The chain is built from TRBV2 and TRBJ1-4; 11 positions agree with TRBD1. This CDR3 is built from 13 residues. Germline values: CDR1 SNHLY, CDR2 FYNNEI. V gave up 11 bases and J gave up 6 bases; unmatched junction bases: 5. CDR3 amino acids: CAGGQGAHEKLFF. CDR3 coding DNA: TGTGCCGGAGGACAGGGGGCGCATGAAAAACTGTTTTTT. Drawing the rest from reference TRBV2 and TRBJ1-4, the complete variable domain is EPEVTQTPSHQVTQMGQEVILRCVPISNHLYFYWYRQILGQKVEFLVSFYNNEISEKSEIFDDQFSVERPDGSNFTLKIRSTKLEDSAMYFCAGGQGAHEKLFFGSGTQLSVL.

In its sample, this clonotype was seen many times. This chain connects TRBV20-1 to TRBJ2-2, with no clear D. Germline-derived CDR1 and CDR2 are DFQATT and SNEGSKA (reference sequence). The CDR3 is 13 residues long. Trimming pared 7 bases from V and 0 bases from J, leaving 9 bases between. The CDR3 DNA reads TGCAGTGGATCGGTCGCGAACACCGGGGAGCTGTTTTTT. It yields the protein CSGSVANTGELFF.

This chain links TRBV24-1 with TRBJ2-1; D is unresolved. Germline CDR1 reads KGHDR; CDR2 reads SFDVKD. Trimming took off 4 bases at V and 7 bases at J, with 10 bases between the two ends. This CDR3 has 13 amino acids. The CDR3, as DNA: TGTGCCACCAGTGACCCAGGACGTAATGAGCAGTTCTTC. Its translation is CATSDPGRNEQFF.

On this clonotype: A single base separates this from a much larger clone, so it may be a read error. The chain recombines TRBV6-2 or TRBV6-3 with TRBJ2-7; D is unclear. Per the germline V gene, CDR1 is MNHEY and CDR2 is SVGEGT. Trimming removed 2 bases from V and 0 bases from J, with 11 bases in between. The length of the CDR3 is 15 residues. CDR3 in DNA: TGTGCCAGCAGTTACGAGGCAGGAGTCTCCTACGAGCAGTACTTC. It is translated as CASSYEAGVSYEQYF.

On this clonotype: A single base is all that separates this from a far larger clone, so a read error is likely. The CDR3 loop is CASSVQGSYQPQHF. The CDR3 bases are TGTGCCAGCAGTGTCCAGGGGTCGTATCAGCCCCAGCATTTT. V gene TRBV6-4 combines with J gene TRBJ1-5; maybe TRBD1 (6 bases). Germline V lookup: CDR1 MRHNA, CDR2 SNTAGT. The CDR3 extends over 14 amino acids. V was clipped by 4 bases and J by 5 bases, with 12 bases between them.

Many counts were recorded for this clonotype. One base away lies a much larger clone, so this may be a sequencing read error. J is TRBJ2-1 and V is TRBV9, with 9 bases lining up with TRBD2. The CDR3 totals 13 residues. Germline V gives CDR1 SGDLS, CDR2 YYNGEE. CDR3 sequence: CASSLAGTEEQSF. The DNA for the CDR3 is TGTGCCAGCAGCCTAGCGGGGACGGAAGAGCAGTCCTTC.

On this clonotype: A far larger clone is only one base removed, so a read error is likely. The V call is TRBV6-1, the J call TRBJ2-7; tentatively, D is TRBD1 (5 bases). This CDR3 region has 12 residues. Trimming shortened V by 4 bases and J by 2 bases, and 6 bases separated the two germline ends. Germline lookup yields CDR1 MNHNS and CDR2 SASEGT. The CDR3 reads CASSAGPYEQYF. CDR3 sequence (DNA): TGTGCCAGCAGTGCAGGGCCCTACGAGCAGTACTTC.

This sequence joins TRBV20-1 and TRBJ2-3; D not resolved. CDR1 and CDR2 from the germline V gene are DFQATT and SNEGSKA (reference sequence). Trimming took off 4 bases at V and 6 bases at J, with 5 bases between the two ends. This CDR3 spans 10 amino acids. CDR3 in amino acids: CSATPDTQYF. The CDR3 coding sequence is TGCAGTGCTACCCCGGATACGCAGTATTTT.

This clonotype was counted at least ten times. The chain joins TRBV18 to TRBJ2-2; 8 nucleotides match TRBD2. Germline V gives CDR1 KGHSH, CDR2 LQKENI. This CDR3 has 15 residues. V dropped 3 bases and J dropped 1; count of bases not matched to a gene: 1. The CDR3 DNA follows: TGTGCCAGCTCACCGGGACTAGAGAACACCGGGGAGCTGTTTTTT. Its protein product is CASSPGLENTGELFF.

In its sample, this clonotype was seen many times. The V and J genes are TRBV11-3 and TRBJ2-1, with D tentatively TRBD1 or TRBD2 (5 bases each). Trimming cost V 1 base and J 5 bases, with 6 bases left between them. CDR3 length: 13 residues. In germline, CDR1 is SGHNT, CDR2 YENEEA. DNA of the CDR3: TGTGCCAGCAGCTTAGGAGGGGACAATGAGCAGTTCTTC. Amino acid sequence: CASSLGGDNEQFF.

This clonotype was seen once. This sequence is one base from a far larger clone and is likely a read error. CDR3 nucleotides: TGTGCCAGCCTCCATTTTGTGACGAGGGAAGGCTACACCTTC. Translated, it gives CASLHFVTREGYTF. The chain couples TRBV6-9 to TRBJ1-2; D uncertain. The germline V gene has CDR1 MNHGY and CDR2 SVAAGI. Trimming stripped 8 bases from V and 8 bases from J, with 21 bases between. The CDR3 has 14 residues.

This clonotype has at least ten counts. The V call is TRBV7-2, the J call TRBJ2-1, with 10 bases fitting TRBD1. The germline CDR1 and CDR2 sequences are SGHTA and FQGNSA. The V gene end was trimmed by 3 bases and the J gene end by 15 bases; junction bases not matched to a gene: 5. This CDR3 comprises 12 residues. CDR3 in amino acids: CASSLGTGDRFF. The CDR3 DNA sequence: TGTGCCAGCAGCTTGGGGACAGGGGATAGGTTCTTC.

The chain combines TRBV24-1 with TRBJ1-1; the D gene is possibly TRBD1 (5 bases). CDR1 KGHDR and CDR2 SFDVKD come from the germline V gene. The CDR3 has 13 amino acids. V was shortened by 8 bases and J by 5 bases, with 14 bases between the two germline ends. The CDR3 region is CATTPQGGTEAFF. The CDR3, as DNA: TGTGCCACCACTCCCCAGGGAGGGACTGAAGCTTTCTTT.

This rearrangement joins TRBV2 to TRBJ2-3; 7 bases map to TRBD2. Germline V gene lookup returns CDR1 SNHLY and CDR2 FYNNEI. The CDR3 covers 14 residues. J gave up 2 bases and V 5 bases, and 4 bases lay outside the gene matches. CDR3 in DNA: TGTGCCAGCAGTCTAGCGGCCCTCACAGATACGCAGTATTTT. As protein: CASSLAALTDTQYF.

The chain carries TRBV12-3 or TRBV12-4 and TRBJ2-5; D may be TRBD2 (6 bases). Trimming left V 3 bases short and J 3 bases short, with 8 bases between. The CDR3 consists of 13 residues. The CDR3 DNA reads TGTGCCAGCAGTTTCGGCGGGAAAGAGACCCAGTACTTC. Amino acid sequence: CASSFGGKETQYF.

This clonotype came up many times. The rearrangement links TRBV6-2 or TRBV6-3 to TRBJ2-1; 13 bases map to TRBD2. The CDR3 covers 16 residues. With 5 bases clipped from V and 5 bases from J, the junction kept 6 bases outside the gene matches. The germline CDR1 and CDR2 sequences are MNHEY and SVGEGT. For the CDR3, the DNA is TGTGCCAGCAGTGACCTGGGACTAGCGGGAAACAATGAGCAGTTCTTC. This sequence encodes CASSDLGLAGNNEQFF.

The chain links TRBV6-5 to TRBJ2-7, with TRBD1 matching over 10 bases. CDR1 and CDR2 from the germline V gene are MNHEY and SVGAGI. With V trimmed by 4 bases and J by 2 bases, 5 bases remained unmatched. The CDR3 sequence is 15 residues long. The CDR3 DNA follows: TGTGCCAGCAGTTCGACAGGGGGCATGGCCTACGAGCAGTACTTC. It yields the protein CASSSTGGMAYEQYF.

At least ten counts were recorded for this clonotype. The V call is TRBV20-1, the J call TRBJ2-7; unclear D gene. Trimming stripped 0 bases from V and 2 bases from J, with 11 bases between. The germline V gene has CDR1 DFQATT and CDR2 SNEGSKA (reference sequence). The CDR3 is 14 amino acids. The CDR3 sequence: CSARDPEGPYEQYF. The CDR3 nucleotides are TGCAGTGCTAGAGATCCCGAAGGGCCCTACGAGCAGTACTTC.

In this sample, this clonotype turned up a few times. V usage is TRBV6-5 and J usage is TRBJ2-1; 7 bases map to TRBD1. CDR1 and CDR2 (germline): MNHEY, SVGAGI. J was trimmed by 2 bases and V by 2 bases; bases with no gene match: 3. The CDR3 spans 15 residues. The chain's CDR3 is CASSYGDSAYNEQFF. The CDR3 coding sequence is TGTGCCAGCAGTTACGGGGACAGTGCCTACAATGAGCAGTTCTTC.

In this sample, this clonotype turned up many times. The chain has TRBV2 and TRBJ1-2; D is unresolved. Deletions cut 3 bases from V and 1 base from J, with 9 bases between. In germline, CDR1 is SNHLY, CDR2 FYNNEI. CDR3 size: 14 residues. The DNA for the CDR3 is TGTGCCAGCAGTGAGAATGGGTATAACTATGGCTACACCTTC. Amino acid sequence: CASSENGYNYGYTF. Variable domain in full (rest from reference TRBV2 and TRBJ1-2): EPEVTQTPSHQVTQMGQEVILRCVPISNHLYFYWYRQILGQKVEFLVSFYNNEISEKSEIFDDQFSVERPDGSNFTLKIRSTKLEDSAMYFCASSENGYNYGYTFGSGTRLTVV.

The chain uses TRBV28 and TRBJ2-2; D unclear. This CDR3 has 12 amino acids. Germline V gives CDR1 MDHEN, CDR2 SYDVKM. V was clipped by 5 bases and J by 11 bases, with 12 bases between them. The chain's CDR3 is CASSPPVVELFF. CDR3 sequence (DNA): TGTGCCAGCAGTCCCCCAGTGGTTGAGCTGTTTTTT.

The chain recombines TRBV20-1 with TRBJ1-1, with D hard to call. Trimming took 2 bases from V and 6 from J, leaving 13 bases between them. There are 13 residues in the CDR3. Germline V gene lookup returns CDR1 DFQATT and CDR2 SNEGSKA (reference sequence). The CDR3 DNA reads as TGCAGTGCTAGAAAAGGGATTAGCGCTGAAGCTTTCTTT. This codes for CSARKGISAEAFF.

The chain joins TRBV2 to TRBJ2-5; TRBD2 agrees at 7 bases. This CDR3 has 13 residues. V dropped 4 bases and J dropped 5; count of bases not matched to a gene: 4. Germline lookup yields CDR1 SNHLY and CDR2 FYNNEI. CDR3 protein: CASSGPGGETQYF. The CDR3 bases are TGTGCCAGCAGTGGGCCGGGAGGTGAGACCCAGTACTTC.

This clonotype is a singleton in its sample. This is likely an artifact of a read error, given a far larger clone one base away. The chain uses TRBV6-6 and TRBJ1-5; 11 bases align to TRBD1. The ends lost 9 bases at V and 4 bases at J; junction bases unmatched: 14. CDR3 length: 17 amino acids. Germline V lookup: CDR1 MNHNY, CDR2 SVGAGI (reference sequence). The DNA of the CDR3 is TGTGCCAGACTGTCCAGGACAGGGGGCTCGGGTAATCAGCCCCAGCATTTT. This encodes CARLSRTGGSGNQPQHF.

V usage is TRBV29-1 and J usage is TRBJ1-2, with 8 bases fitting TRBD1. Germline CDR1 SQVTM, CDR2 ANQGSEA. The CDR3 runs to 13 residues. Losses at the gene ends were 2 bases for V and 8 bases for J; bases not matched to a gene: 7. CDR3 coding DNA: TGCAGCGTTGAAAGGGACAGGAGGGGCGGCTACACCTTC. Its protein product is CSVERDRRGGYTF.

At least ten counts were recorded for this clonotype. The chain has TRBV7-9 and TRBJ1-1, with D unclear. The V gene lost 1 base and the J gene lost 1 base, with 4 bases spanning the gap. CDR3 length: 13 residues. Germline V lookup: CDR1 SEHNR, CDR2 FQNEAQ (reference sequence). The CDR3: CASSLVGNTEAFF. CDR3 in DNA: TGTGCCAGCAGCTTAGTCGGGAACACTGAAGCTTTCTTT.

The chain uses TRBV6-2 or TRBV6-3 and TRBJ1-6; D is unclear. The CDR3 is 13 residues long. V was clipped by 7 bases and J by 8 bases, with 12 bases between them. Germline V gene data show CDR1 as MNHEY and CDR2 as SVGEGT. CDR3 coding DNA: TGTGCCAGCAACACGGTCGGGGATTCACCCCTCCACTTT. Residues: CASNTVGDSPLHF.

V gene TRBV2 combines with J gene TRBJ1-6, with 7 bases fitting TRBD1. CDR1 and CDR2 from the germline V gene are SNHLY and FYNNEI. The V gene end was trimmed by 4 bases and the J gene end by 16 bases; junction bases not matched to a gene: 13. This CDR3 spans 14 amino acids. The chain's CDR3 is CASSAGGGWSTLHF. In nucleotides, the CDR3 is TGTGCCAGCAGTGCAGGGGGGGGTTGGTCAACACTCCACTTT.